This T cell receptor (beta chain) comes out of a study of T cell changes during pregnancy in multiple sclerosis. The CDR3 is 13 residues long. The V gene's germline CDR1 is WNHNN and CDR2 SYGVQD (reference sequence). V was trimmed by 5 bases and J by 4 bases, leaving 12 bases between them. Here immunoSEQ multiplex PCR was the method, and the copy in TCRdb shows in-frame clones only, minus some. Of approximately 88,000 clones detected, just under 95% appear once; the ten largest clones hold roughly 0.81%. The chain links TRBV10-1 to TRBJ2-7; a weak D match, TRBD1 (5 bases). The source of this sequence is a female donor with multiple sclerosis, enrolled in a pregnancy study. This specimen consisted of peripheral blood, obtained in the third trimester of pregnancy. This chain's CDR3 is CASSFRAGYEQYF. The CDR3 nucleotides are TGCGCCAGCAGTTTCAGGGCCGGTTACGAGCAGTACTTC.